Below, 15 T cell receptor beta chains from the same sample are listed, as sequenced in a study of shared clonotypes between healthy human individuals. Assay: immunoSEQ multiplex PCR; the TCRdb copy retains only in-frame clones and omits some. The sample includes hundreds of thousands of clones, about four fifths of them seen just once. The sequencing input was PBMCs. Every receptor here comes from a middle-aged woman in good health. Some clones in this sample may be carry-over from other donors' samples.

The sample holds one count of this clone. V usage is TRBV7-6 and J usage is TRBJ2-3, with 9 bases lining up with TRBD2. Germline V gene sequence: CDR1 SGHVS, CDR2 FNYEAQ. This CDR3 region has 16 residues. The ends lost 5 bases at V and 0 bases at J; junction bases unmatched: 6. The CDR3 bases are TGTGCCAGCAGCCCCGGACTAGCGCCTAGCACAGATACGCAGTATTTT. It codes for CASSPGLAPSTDTQYF. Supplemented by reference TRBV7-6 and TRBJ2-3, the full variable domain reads GAGVSQSPRYKVTKRGQDVALRCDPISGHVSLYWYRQALGQGPEFLTYFNYEAQQDKSGLPNDRFSAERPEGSISTLTIQRTEQRDSAMYRCASSPGLAPSTDTQYFGPGTRLTVL.

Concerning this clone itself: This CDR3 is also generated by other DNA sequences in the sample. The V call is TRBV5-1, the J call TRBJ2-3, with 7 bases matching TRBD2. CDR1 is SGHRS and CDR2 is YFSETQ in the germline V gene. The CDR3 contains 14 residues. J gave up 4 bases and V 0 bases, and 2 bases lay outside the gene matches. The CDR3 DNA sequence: TGCGCCAGCAGCTTGGGCGGGAGTGCAGATACGCAGTATTTT. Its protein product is CASSLGGSADTQYF.

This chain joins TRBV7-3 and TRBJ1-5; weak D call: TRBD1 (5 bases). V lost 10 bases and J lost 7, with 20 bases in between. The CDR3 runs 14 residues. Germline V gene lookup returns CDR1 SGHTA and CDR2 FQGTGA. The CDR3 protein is CATLPTYEGQPQHF. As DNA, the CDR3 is TGTGCCACCCTCCCGACCTATGAGGGGCAGCCCCAGCATTTT.

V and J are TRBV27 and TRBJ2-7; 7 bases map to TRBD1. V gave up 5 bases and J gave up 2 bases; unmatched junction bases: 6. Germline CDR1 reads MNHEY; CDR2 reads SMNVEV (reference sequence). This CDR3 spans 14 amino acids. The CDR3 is CASSPRQGPYEQYF. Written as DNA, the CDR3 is TGTGCCAGCAGTCCCCGACAGGGTCCCTACGAGCAGTACTTC.

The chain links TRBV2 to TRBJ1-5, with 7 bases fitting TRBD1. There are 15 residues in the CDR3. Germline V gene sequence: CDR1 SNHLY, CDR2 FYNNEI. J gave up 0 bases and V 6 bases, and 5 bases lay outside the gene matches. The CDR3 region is CASRDREYSNQPQHF. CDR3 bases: TGTGCCAGCAGAGACAGGGAATATAGCAATCAGCCCCAGCATTTT.

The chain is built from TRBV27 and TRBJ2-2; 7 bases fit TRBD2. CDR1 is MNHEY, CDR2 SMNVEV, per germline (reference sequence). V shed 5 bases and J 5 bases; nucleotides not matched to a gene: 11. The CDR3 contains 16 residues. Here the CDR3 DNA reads TGTGCCAGCAGTCCCCCTCGCGGGAGAGGTACCGGGGAGCTGTTTTTT. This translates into CASSPPRGRGTGELFF.

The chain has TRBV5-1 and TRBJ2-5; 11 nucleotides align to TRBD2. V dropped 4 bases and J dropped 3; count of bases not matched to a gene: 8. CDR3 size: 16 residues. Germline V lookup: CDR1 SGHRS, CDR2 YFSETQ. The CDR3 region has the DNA TGCGCCAGCAGCGGTATACTAGCGGGAGTTGAAGAGACCCAGTACTTC. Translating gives CASSGILAGVEETQYF.

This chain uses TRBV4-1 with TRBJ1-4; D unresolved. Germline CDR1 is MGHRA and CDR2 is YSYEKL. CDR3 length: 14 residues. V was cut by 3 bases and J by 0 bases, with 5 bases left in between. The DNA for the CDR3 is TGCGCCAGCAGCCAGCAGTCAACTAATGAAAAACTGTTTTTT. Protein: CASSQQSTNEKLFF.

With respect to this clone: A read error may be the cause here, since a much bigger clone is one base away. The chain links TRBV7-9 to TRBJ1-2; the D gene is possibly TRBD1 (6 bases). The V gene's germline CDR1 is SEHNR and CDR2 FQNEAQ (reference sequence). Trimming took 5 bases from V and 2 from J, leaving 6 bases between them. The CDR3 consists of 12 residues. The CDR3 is CASSTGNYGYTF. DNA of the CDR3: TGTGCCAGCAGCACAGGGAACTATGGCTACACCTTC.

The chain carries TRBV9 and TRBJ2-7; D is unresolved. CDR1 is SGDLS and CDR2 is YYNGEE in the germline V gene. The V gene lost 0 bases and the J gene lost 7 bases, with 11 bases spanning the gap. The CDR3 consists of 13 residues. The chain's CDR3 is CASSVASYGEQYF. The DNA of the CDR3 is TGTGCCAGCAGCGTAGCGTCTTACGGGGAGCAGTACTTC.

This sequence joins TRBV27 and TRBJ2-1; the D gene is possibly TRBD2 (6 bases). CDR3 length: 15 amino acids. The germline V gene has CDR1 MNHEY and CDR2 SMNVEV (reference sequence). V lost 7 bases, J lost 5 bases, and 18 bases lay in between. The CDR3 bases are TGTGCCAGCATGAAGACTAGACTAGGGAACAATGAGCAGTTCTTC. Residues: CASMKTRLGNNEQFF.

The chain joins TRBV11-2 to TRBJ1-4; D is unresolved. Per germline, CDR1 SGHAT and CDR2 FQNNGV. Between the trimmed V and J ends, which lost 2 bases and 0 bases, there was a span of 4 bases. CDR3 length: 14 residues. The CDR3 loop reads CASSLTTTNEKLFF. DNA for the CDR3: TGTGCCAGCAGCTTAACTACAACTAATGAAAAACTGTTTTTT.

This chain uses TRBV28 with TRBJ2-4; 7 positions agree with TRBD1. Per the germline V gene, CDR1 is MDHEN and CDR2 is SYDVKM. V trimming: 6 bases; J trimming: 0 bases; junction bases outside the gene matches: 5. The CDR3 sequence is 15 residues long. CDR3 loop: CASSWDSLAKNIQYF. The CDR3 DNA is TGTGCCAGCAGCTGGGACAGCCTAGCCAAAAACATTCAGTACTTC.

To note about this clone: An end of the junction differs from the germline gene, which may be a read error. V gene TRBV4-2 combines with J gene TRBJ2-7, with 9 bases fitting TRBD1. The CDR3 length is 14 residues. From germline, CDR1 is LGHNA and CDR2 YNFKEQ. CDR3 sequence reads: CASRAGQGFNEQYF. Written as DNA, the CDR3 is TGTGCCAGCAGAGCGGGACAGGGATTCAACGAGCAGTATTTC.

DNA for the CDR3: TGTGCCAGCAGCTTAAACCGAGATAATGAAAAACTGTTTTTT. It yields the protein CASSLNRDNEKLFF. The gene calls are TRBV7-9 and TRBJ1-4; no reliable D call. Trimming pared 2 bases from V and 4 bases from J, leaving 8 bases between. The CDR3 has 14 amino acids. CDR1 is SEHNR and CDR2 is FQNEAQ in the germline V gene (reference sequence).